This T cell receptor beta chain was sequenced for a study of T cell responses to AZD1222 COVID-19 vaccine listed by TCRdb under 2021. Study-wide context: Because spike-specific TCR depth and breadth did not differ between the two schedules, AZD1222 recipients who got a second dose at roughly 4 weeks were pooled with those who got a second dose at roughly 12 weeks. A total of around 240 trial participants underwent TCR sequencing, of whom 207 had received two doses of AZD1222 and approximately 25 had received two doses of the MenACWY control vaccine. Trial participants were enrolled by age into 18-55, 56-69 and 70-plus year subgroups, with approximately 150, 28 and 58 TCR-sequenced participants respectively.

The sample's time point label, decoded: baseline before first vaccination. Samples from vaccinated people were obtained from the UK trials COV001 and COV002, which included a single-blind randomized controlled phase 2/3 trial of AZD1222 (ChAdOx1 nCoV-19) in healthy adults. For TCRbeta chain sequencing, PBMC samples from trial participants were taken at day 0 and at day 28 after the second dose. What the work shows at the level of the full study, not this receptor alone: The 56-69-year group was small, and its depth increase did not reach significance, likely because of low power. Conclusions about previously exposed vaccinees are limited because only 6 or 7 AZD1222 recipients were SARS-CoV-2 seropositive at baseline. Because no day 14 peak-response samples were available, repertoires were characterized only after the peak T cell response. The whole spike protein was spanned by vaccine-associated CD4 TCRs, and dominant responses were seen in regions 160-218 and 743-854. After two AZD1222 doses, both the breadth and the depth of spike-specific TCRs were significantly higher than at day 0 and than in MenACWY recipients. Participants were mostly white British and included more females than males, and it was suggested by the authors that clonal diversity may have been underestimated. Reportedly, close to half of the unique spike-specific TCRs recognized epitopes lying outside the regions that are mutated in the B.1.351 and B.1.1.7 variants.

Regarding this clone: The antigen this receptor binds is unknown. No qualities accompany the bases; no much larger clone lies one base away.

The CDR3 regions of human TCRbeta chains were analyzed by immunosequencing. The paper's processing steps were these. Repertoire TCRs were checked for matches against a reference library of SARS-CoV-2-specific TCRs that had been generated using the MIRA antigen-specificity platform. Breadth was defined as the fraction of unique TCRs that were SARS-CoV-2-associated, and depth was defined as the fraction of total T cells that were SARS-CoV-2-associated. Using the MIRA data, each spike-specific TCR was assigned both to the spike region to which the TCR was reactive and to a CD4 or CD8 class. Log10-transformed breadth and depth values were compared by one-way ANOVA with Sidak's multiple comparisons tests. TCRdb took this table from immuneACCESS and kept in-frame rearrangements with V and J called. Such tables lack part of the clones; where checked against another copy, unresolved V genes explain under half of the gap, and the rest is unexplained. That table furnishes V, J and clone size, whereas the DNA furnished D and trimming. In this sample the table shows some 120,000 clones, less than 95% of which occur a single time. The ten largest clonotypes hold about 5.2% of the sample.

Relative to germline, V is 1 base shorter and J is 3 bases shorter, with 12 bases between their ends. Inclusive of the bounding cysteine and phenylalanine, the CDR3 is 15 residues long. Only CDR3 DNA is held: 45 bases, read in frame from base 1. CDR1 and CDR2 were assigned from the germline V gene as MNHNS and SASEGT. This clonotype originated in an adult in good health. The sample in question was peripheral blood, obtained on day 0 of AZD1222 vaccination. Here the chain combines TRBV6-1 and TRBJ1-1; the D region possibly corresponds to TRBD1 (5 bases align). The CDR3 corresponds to CASSEEWARDTEAFF. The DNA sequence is TGTGCCAGCAGTGAAGAATGGGCCAGGGACACTGAAGCTTTCTTT.